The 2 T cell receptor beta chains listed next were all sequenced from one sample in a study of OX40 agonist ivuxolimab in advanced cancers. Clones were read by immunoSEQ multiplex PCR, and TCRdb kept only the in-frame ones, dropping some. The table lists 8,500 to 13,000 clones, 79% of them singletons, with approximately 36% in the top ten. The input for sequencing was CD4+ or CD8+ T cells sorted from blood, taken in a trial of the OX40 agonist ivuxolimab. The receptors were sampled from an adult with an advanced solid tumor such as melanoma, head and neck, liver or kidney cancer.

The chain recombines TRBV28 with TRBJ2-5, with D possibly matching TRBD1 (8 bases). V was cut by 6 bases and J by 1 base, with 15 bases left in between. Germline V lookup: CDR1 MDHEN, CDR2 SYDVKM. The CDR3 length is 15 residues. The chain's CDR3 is CASRPDREGQETQYF. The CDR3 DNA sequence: TGTGCCAGCAGGCCGGACAGGGAGGGCCAAGAGACCCAGTACTTC.

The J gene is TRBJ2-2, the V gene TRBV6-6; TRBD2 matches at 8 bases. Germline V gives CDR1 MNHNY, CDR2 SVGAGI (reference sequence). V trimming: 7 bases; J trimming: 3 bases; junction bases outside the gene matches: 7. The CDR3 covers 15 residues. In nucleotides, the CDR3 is TGTGCCAGCACTCTCGGGGGGGCTGACACCGGGGAGCTGTTTTTT. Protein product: CASTLGGADTGELFF.